The 13 T cell receptor beta chains listed next were all sequenced from one sample in a study of early T cells in non-severe SARS-CoV-2 infection (dated by TCRdb to about 2021). Receptor libraries were prepared by 5' RACE. Sequenced on a NextSeq 500. In-frame beta chains were kept once TCRdb had trimmed the public reads at Q25 with fastp and called clones with MiXCR. Each CDR3 protein appears once, grouped with its most common genes and DNA. Recorded for this sample are over 45,000 distinct CDR3 sequences; over 12% of them occurred a single time. The ten largest account for 4.1% of the sample. The source material was whole blood, sampled at baseline. The origin of the receptors is an adult who was a healthcare worker with PCR-confirmed SARS-CoV-2 infection or an uninfected control (not recorded which).

This clonotype was recorded a few times. V is TRBV11-2 and J is TRBJ2-1; TRBD2 aligns across 8 bases. With 7 bases clipped from V and 8 bases from J, the junction kept 10 bases outside the gene matches. Germline CDR1 is SGHAT and CDR2 is FQNNGV. The CDR3 is made up of 14 amino acids. CDR3 bases: TGTGCCAGCAACGACGGGACTAGTATATATGAGCAGTTCTTC. This codes for CASNDGTSIYEQFF.

The rearrangement links TRBV11-3 to TRBJ2-1; a weak D match, TRBD2 (6 bases). Germline values: CDR1 SGHNT, CDR2 YENEEA. V lost 5 bases and J 4 bases, leaving 12 bases between the germline ends. CDR3 length equals 14 residues. The CDR3 bases are TGTGCCAGCAGCCGGGCGGGGAAATACAATGAGCAGTTCTTC. Amino acid sequence: CASSRAGKYNEQFF.

V gene TRBV30 combines with J gene TRBJ1-2; D gene ambiguous. The CDR3 consists of 12 residues. Trimming cost V 1 base and J 3 bases, with 6 bases left between them. Germline CDR1 is GTSNPN and CDR2 is SVGIG (reference sequence). The CDR3 loop reads CAWSGRDYGYTF. The CDR3 coding sequence is TGTGCCTGGAGTGGGAGGGACTATGGCTACACCTTC.

J is TRBJ2-7 and V is TRBV11-2, with 13 positions matching TRBD2. CDR3 length: 15 residues. Per germline, CDR1 SGHAT and CDR2 FQNNGV. Losses at the gene ends were 0 bases for V and 5 bases for J; bases not matched to a gene: 1. The CDR3 region is CASSLEGLAGNEQYF. DNA of the CDR3: TGTGCCAGCAGCTTAGAGGGACTAGCGGGAAACGAGCAGTACTTC.

This clonotype was seen a few times. The chain joins TRBV5-1 to TRBJ2-1; 11 nucleotides line up with TRBD2. Germline CDR1 reads SGHRS; CDR2 reads YFSETQ. The CDR3 spans 17 residues. J lost 1 base, V lost 3 bases, and 6 bases had no gene match. In nucleotides, the CDR3 is TGCGCCAGCAGCTCTCTGACTAGCGGGATTTCCTACAATGAGCAGTTCTTC. Amino acids: CASSSLTSGISYNEQFF.

This clonotype came up a few times. The V and J genes are TRBV4-2 and TRBJ2-1; 7 bases line up with TRBD1. V gave up 4 bases and J gave up 8 bases; unmatched junction bases: 2. This CDR3 is 12 amino acids long. Looked up from germline, CDR1 is LGHNA and CDR2 is YNFKEQ. The chain's CDR3 is CASSLDRDEQFF. The CDR3 nucleotides read TGTGCCAGCAGCCTTGACAGGGATGAGCAGTTCTTC.

This clonotype was seen at least ten times. This chain joins TRBV7-6 and TRBJ1-1; D is perhaps TRBD1 (5 bases). V was shortened by 3 bases and J by 2 bases, with 10 bases between the two germline ends. The germline CDR1 and CDR2 sequences are SGHVS and FNYEAQ. CDR3 length equals 14 residues. The CDR3 nucleotides are TGTGCCAGCAGCTTGGGACCTCCTAACACTGAAGCTTTCTTT. Protein sequence: CASSLGPPNTEAFF.

Turning to this clonotype: One end of the junction varies from germline; a read error may be responsible. This rearrangement joins TRBV19 to TRBJ2-2; D gene uncertain. The CDR3 totals 13 residues. Germline CDR1 is LNHDA and CDR2 is SQIVND (reference sequence). DNA for the CDR3: TGCGCCAGTAGTATCCCTGAGACCGAGGAGCTGTTTTTT. It codes for CASSIPETEELFF.

This clonotype was seen a handful of times. The V call is TRBV11-2, the J call TRBJ2-7; D is ambiguous. Germline V gene data show CDR1 as SGHAT and CDR2 as FQNNGV. V was trimmed by 3 bases and J by 3 bases, leaving 12 bases between them. This CDR3 is 14 amino acids long. The DNA for the CDR3 is TGTGCCAGCAGCTTGTATACCCGACACTACGAGCAGTACTTC. Protein: CASSLYTRHYEQYF.

The table lists this clonotype with many counts. V gene TRBV24-1 combines with J gene TRBJ2-7, with D possibly matching TRBD2 (5 bases). Germline loops: CDR1 KGHDR, CDR2 SFDVKD. The CDR3 runs 15 residues. V was shortened by 9 bases and J by 1 base, with 18 bases between the two germline ends. The CDR3 nucleotides read TGTGCCACCGCCGGGGTGAGGGCTCCTTCCTACGAGCAGTACTTC. Encoded protein: CATAGVRAPSYEQYF.

The rearrangement links TRBV20-1 to TRBJ2-2; TRBD2 matches at 8 bases. The V segment lost 5 bases and the J segment 1 base; nucleotides outside the gene matches: 3. The CDR3 consists of 14 residues. Germline loops: CDR1 DFQATT, CDR2 SNEGSKA (reference sequence). CDR3 region: CSAATSGNTGELFF. The CDR3 DNA reads TGCAGTGCTGCCACTAGCGGGAACACCGGGGAGCTGTTTTTT.

CDR3 sequence: CSARGWLAGGSSYEQYF. Written as DNA, the CDR3 is TGCAGTGCTAGAGGTTGGCTAGCGGGAGGGAGCTCCTACGAGCAGTACTTC. The J gene is TRBJ2-7, the V gene TRBV20-1, with 12 bases fitting TRBD2. The CDR3 is 17 amino acids. Germline V gene sequence: CDR1 DFQATT, CDR2 SNEGSKA (reference sequence). The V segment lost 1 base and the J segment 0 bases; nucleotides outside the gene matches: 7.

This clonotype was picked up many times. The chain has TRBV20-1 and TRBJ2-1, with 10 positions matching TRBD1. V shed 0 bases and J 7 bases; nucleotides not matched to a gene: 6. Looked up from germline, CDR1 is DFQATT and CDR2 is SNEGSKA (reference sequence). This CDR3 spans 15 amino acids. CDR3 nucleotide sequence: TGCAGTGCTAGAGATGACAGGGGGCTTGGGAATGAGCAGTTCTTC. It yields the protein CSARDDRGLGNEQFF.